Following are 14 T cell receptor beta chains from one sample sequenced in a study of T cells in Graves' hyperthyroidism and ophthalmopathy. The investigators amplified TCR beta CDR3 regions from RNA transcripts. HTBI primers were employed in a first-round RT-PCR of the TCR CDR3. TCRdb reprocessed the multiplex PCR reads via MiXCR and lists one record per CDR3 protein. Among approximately 330,000 distinct CDR3 sequences, about 18% were seen once, and the ten largest hold around 50%. Sequenced input: blood. Source of these receptors: a woman in her forties or fifties with Graves' hyperthyroidism.

This clonotype was picked up many times. V gene TRBV6-1 combines with J gene TRBJ1-2; 9 bases agree with TRBD1. CDR1 and CDR2 from the germline V gene are MNHNS and SASEGT. This CDR3 is built from 15 residues. With V trimmed by 4 bases and J by 4 bases, 7 bases remained unmatched. The CDR3 spells CASSAGDRDFYGYTF. DNA for the CDR3: TGTGCCAGCAGTGCCGGGGACAGGGACTTCTATGGCTACACCTTC.

This clonotype was seen many times. The V and J genes are TRBV2 and TRBJ2-3; 12 bases fit TRBD2. The CDR3 runs to 18 residues. Per the germline V gene, CDR1 is SNHLY and CDR2 is FYNNEI. Germline trimming cut 6 bases from V and 2 bases from J; bases unmatched to any gene: 12. CDR3 in amino acids: CASRDGTSGPLFTDTQYF. DNA of the CDR3: TGTGCCAGCAGGGACGGGACTAGCGGGCCCCTATTCACAGATACGCAGTATTTT.

As regards this clonotype: Because the CDR3 is missing its conserved closing phenylalanine or tryptophan, this is likely a read error. The chain uses TRBV12-3 or TRBV12-4 and TRBJ1-2; maybe TRBD1 (6 bases). Trimming took off 1 base at V and 8 bases at J, with 17 bases between the two ends. This CDR3 has 15 amino acids. The CDR3 loop is CASSLVPAGVYGYTL. In DNA form, the CDR3 reads TGTGCCAGCAGTTTAGTTCCGGCAGGGGTTTACGGCTACACCCTC.

This clonotype was counted only a few times. The V gene is TRBV28, the J gene TRBJ2-7; 13 bases fit TRBD2. CDR3 length equals 16 residues. Germline V lookup: CDR1 MDHEN, CDR2 SYDVKM. The ends lost 0 bases at V and 4 bases at J; junction bases unmatched: 3. CDR3: CASSLWGTSGNYEQYF. The CDR3 nucleotides read TGTGCCAGCAGTTTATGGGGGACTAGCGGGAATTACGAGCAGTACTTC.

This clonotype appeared many times. V usage is TRBV3-1 and J usage is TRBJ1-1; possibly TRBD1 for D (6 bases). V lost 5 bases to trimming and J lost 6 bases, with 10 bases between them. CDR3 length equals 12 residues. Germline V gene lookup returns CDR1 LGHDT and CDR2 YNNKEL (reference sequence). The CDR3 DNA sequence: TGTGCCAGCAGCTCCGGACAGTCTGAAGCTTTCTTT. It yields the protein CASSSGQSEAFF.

The J gene is TRBJ1-4, the V gene TRBV28, with D perhaps TRBD1 (6 bases). The length of the CDR3 is 17 residues. Germline V gene data show CDR1 as MDHEN and CDR2 as SYDVKM. V lost 3 bases to trimming and J lost 5 bases, with 19 bases between them. CDR3 nucleotide sequence: TGTGCCAGCAGTTTCGGGGGGGCAGAGACAAGAAATGAAAAACTGTTTTTT. Its translation is CASSFGGAETRNEKLFF.

This clonotype occurred once. V usage is TRBV6-5 and J usage is TRBJ2-4; 7 bases are a match to TRBD2. This CDR3 has 15 amino acids. Losses at the gene ends were 2 bases for V and 7 bases for J; bases not matched to a gene: 8. Germline V gene data show CDR1 as MNHEY and CDR2 as SVGAGI. The CDR3 nucleotides read TGTGCCAGCAGTTACATAGCGGGCGAGAGGAACATTCAGTACTTC. This codes for CASSYIAGERNIQYF.

This clonotype occurred many times. V is TRBV12-3 or TRBV12-4 and J is TRBJ2-5; 10 nucleotides align to TRBD2. V lost 6 bases and J lost 5; bases outside the gene matches: 6. CDR3 length: 14 residues. Written as DNA, the CDR3 is TGTGCCAGCAGCCTTCTAGCGGGGGCGGAGACCCAGTACTTC. Its translation is CASSLLAGAETQYF.

The table lists this clonotype with many counts. One end of the junction does not line up with germline, which may come from a read error. V gene TRBV10-3 combines with J gene TRBJ2-3; D perhaps matches TRBD1 (6 bases). The CDR3 spans 14 residues. The germline gives CDR1 ENHRY, CDR2 SYGVKD. Written as DNA, the CDR3 is TGTGCCACCAGTCCAGGGGTTGGCACAGATACGCAGTATTTT. Amino acid sequence: CATSPGVGTDTQYF.

This clonotype appeared a few times. The rearrangement uses TRBV27 and TRBJ2-7, with 9 bases matching TRBD1. Trimming at V came to 5 bases and at J to 2 bases, leaving 4 bases not matched to a gene. The CDR3 contains 14 residues. Germline V gene lookup returns CDR1 MNHEY and CDR2 SMNVEV (reference sequence). The CDR3, as DNA: TGTGCCAGCAGTCCAGGGACAGGGCCCTACGAGCAGTACGTC. Amino acids: CASSPGTGPYEQYV.

This clonotype was detected ten times or more. V usage is TRBV20-1 and J usage is TRBJ2-1, with D possibly matching TRBD2 (6 bases). This CDR3 is 14 amino acids long. In germline, CDR1 is DFQATT, CDR2 SNEGSKA (reference sequence). V was trimmed by 6 bases and J by 0 bases, leaving 12 bases between them. The CDR3 loop is CSAYSGSSYNEQFF. The CDR3 region has the DNA TGCAGTGCCTATAGCGGAAGCTCCTACAATGAGCAGTTCTTC.

This clonotype was seen a few times. J is TRBJ2-1 and V is TRBV7-9; 9 bases align to TRBD2. This CDR3 contains 16 residues. Germline CDR1 SEHNR, CDR2 FQNEAQ (reference sequence). V lost 1 base and J lost 4; bases outside the gene matches: 5. The CDR3 region has the DNA TGTGCCAGCAGCTTAGGGGCCAGCGGGGGGTACAATGAGCAGTTCTTC. The encoded protein is CASSLGASGGYNEQFF.

This clonotype came up a few times. This chain links TRBV6-1 with TRBJ2-7; D might be TRBD1 (6 bases). V lost 2 bases, J lost 5 bases, and 7 bases lay in between. Germline loops: CDR1 MNHNS, CDR2 SASEGT. The CDR3 contains 12 residues. Here the CDR3 DNA reads TGTGCCAGCAGTGAAAGGGGGAACGAGCAGTACGTC. This codes for CASSERGNEQYV.

This clonotype has only a few counts. The chain recombines TRBV9 with TRBJ2-3; weak D call: TRBD2 (6 bases). Trimming left V 4 bases short and J 0 bases short, with 15 bases between. Germline CDR1 and CDR2: SGDLS and YYNGEE. The CDR3 runs to 16 residues. The CDR3 DNA reads TGTGCCAGCAGCAAAGGGCGGGACCTCAGCACAGATACGCAGTATTTT. Its translation is CASSKGRDLSTDTQYF.